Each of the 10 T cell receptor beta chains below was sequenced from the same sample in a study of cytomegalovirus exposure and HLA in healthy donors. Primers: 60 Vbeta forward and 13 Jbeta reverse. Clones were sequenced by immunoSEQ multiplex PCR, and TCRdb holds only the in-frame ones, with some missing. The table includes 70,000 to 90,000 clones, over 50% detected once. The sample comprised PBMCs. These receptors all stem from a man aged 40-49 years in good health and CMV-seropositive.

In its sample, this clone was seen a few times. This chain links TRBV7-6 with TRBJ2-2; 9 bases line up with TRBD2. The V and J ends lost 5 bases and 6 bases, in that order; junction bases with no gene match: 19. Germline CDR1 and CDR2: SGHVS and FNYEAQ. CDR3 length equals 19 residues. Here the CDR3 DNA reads TGTGCCAGCAGCCCCTACGGGTGGTTGGCGGGGGGGACATCCGGGGAGCTGTTTTTT. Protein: CASSPYGWLAGGTSGELFF.

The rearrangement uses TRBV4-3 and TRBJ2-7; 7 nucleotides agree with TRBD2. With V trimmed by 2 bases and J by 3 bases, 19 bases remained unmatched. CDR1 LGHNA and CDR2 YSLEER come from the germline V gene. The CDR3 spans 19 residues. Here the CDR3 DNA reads TGCGCCAGCAGCCAACCTGGGACCGAAGGGACTACTGAACGCTACGAGCAGTACTTC. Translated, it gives CASSQPGTEGTTERYEQYF.

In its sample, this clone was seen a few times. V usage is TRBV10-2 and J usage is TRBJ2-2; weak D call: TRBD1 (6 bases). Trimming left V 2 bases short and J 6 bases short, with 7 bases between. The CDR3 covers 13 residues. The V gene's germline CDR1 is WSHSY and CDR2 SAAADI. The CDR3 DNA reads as TGCGCCAGCAGTGAGCAGGGGCCCGGGGAGCTGTTTTTT. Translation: CASSEQGPGELFF.

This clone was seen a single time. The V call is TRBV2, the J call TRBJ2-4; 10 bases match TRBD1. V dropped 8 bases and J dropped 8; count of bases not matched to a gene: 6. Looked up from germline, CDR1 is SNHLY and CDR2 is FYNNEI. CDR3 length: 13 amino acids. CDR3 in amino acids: CASAGTGVYIQYF. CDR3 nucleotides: TGTGCCAGCGCCGGGACAGGGGTGTACATTCAGTACTTC.

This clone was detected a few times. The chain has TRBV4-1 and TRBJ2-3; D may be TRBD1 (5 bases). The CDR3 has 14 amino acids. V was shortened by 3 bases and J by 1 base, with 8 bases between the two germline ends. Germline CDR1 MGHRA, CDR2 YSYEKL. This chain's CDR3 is CASSHGAGTDTQYF. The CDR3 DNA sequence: TGCGCCAGCAGCCATGGGGCAGGCACAGATACGCAGTATTTT.

The CDR3 nucleotides are TGTGCCAGCAGTCCCCATGCTACAGCAGATCAGCCCCAGCATTTT. Protein product: CASSPHATADQPQHF. The V and J genes are TRBV25-1 and TRBJ1-5; D gene uncertain. Germline V gene sequence: CDR1 MGHDK, CDR2 SYGVNS. The CDR3 is made up of 15 amino acids. Trimming removed 5 bases from V and 5 bases from J, with 16 bases in between.

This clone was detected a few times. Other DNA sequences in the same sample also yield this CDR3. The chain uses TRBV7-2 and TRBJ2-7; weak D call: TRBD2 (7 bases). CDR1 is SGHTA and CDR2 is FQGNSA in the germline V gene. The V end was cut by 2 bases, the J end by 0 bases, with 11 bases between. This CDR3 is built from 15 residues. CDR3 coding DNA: TGTGCCAGCAGCTTAACAGGGACTACCTCCTACGAGCAGTACTTC. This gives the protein CASSLTGTTSYEQYF.

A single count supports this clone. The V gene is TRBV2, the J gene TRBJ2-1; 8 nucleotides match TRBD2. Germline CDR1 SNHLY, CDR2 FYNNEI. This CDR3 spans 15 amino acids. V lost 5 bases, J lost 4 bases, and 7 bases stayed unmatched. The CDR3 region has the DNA TGTGCCAGCAGTCCGGGGGGGGGCCAATACAATGAGCAGTTCTTC. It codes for CASSPGGGQYNEQFF.

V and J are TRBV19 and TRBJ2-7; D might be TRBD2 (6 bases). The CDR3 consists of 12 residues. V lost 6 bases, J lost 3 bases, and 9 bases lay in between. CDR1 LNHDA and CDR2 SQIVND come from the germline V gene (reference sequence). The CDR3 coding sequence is TGTGCCAGTAGCCGACTAGGCTACGAGCAGTACTTC. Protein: CASSRLGYEQYF.

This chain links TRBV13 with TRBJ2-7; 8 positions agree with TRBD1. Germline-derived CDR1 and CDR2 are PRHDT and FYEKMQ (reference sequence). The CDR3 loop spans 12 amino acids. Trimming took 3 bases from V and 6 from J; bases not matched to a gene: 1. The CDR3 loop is CASSFDRGEQYF. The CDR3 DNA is TGTGCCAGCAGCTTCGACAGGGGCGAGCAGTACTTC.